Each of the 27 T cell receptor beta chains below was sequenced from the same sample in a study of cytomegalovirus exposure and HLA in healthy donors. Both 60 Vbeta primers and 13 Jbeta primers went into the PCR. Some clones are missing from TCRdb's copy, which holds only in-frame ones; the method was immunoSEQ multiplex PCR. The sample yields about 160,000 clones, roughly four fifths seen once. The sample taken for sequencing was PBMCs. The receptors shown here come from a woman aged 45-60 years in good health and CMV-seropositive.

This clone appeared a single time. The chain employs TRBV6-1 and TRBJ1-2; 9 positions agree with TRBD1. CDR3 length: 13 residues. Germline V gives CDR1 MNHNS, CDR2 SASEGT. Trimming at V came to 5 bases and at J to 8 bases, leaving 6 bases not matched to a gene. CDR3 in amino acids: CASSWGQGRGYTF. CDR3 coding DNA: TGTGCCAGCAGTTGGGGACAGGGCAGGGGCTACACCTTC.

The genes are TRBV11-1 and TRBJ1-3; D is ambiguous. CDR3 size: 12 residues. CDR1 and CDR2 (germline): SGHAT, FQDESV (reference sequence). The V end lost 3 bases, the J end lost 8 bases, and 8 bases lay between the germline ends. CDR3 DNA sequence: TGTGCCAGCAGCTTCACCGGAGACACCATATATTTT. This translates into CASSFTGDTIYF.

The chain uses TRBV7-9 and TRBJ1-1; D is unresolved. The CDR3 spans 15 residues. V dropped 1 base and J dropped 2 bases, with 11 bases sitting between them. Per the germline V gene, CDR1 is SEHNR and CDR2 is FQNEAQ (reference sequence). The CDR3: CASSLGGNLNTEAFF. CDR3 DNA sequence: TGTGCCAGCAGCTTAGGAGGGAATCTTAACACTGAAGCTTTCTTT.

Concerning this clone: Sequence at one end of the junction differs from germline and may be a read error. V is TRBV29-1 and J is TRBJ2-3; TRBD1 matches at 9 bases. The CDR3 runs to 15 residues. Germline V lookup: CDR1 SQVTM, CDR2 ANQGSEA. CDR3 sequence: CSVPSQGARTDTQYF. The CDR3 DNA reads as TGCAGCGTCCCGTCACAGGGGGCTCGCACCGATACGCAGTATTTT.

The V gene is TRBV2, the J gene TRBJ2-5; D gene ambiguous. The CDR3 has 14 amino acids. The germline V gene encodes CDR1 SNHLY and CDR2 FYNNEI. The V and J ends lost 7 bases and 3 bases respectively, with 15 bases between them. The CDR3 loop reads CASTESGQKETQYF. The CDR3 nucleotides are TGTGCCAGCACCGAAAGTGGGCAAAAAGAGACCCAGTACTTC.

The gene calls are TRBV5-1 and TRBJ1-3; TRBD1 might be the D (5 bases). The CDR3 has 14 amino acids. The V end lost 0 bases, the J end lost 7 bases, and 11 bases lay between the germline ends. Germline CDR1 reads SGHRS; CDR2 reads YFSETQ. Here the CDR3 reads CASSLAGSWNTIYF. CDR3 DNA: TGCGCCAGCAGCTTGGCAGGGTCGTGGAACACCATATATTTT. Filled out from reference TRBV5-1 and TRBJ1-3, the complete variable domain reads KAGVTQTPRYLIKTRGQQVTLSCSPISGHRSVSWYQQTPGQGLQFLFEYFSETQRNKGNFPGRFSGRQFSNSRSEMNVSTLELGDSALYLCASSLAGSWNTIYFGEGSWLTVV.

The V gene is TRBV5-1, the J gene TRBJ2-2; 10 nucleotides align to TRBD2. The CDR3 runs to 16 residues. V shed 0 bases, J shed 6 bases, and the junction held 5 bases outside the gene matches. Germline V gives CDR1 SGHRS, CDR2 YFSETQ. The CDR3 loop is CASSLAPLAGSGELFF. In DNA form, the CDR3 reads TGCGCCAGCAGCTTGGCACCACTAGCGGGATCCGGGGAGCTGTTTTTT. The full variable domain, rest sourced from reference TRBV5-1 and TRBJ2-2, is KAGVTQTPRYLIKTRGQQVTLSCSPISGHRSVSWYQQTPGQGLQFLFEYFSETQRNKGNFPGRFSGRQFSNSRSEMNVSTLELGDSALYLCASSLAPLAGSGELFFGEGSRLTVL.

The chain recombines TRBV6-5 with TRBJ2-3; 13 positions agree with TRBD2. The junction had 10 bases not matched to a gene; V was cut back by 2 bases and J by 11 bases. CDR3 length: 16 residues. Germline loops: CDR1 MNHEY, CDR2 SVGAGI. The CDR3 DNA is TGTGCCAGCAGTTACGGCGGGACTAGCGGGGAATTGAAGCAGTATTTT. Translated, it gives CASSYGGTSGELKQYF.

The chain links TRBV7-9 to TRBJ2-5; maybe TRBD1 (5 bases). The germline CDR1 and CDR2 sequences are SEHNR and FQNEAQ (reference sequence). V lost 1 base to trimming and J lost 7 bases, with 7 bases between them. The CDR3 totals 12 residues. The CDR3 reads CASSLGQWTQYF. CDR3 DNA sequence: TGTGCCAGCAGCTTAGGACAGTGGACCCAGTACTTC.

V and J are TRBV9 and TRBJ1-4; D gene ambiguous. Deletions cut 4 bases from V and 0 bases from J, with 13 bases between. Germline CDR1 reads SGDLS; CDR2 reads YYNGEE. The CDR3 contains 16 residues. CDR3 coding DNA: TGTGCCAGCAGCCACGAGGGCAGCGCAACTAATGAAAAACTGTTTTTT. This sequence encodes CASSHEGSATNEKLFF.

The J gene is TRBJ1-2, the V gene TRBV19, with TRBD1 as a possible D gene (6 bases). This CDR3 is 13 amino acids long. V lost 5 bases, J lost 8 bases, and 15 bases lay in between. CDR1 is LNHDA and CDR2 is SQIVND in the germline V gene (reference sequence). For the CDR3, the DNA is TGTGCCAGTAGTTTACAGGGTACTGGAGGCTACACCTTC. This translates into CASSLQGTGGYTF.

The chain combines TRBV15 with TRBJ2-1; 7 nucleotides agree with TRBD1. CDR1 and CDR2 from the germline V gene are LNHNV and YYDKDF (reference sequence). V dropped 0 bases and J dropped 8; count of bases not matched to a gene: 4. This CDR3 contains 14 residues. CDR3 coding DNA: TGTGCCACCAGCAGAGATGTAAGGGGGCATGAGCAGTTCTTC. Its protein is CATSRDVRGHEQFF.

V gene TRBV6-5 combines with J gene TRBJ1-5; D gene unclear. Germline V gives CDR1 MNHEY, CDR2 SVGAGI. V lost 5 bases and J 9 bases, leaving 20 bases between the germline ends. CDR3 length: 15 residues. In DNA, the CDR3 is TGTGCCAGCAGTCTTTCTGCGGCCCTGATTCCGCCCCAGCATTTT. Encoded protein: CASSLSAALIPPQHF.

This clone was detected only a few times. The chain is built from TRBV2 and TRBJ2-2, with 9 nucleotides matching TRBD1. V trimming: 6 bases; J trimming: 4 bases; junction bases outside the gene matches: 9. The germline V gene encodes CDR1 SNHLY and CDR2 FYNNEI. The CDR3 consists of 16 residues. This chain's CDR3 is CASRPPGQGGTGELFF. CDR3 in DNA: TGTGCCAGCAGGCCACCGGGACAGGGAGGCACCGGGGAGCTGTTTTTT.

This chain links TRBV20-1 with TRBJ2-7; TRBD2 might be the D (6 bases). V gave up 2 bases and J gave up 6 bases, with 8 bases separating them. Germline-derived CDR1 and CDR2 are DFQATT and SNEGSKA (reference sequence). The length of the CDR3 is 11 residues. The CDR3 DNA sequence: TGCAGTGCTAGAACCGGGAGCGAGCAGTACTTC. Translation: CSARTGSEQYF.

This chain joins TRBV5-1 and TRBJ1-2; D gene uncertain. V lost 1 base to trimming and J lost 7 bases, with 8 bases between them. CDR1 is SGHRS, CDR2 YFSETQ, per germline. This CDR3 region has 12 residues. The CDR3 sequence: CASSLSSAGYTF. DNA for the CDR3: TGCGCCAGCAGCTTGTCAAGCGCTGGCTACACCTTC.

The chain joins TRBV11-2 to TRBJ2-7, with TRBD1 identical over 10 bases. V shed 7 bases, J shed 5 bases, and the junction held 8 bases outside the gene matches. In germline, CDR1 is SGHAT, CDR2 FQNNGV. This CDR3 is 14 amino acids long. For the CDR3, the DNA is TGTGCCAGCATCCTGACAGGGGGCATCGACGAGCAGTACTTC. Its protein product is CASILTGGIDEQYF.

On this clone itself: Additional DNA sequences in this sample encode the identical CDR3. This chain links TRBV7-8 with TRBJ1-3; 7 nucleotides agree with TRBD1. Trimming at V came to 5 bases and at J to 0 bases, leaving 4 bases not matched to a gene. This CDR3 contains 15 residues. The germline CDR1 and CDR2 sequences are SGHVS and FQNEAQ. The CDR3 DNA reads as TGTGCCAGCAGCCGGGGACAGTACTCTGGAAACACCATATATTTT. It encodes CASSRGQYSGNTIYF.

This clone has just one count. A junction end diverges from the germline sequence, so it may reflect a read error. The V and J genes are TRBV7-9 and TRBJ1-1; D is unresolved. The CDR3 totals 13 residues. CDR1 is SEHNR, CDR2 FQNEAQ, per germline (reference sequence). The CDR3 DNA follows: TGTTCCAGCAGCTTAGGAGGGAGCACTGAAGCTTTCTTT. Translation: CSSSLGGSTEAFF.

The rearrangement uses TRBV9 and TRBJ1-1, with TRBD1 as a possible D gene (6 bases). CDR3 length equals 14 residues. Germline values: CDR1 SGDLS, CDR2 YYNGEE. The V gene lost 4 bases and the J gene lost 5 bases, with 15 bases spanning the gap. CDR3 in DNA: TGTGCCAGCAGCCCTCAGAGGGGGGGGACTGAAGCTTTCTTT. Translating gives CASSPQRGGTEAFF.

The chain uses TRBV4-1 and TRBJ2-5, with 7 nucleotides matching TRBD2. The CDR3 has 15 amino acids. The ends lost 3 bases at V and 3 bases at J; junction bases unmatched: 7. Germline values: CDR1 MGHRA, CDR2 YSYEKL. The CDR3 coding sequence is TGCGCCAGCAGCCACTTCGTGGGGGGGAAAGAGACCCAGTACTTC. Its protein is CASSHFVGGKETQYF.

CDR3 amino acids: CASSIGTAYEQYF. Here the CDR3 DNA reads TGTGCCAGCAGTATCGGGACAGCCTACGAGCAGTACTTC. The genes are TRBV2 and TRBJ2-7, with 7 positions matching TRBD1. The CDR3 runs 13 residues. J was trimmed by 2 bases and V by 5 bases; bases with no gene match: 3. CDR1 is SNHLY, CDR2 FYNNEI, per germline.

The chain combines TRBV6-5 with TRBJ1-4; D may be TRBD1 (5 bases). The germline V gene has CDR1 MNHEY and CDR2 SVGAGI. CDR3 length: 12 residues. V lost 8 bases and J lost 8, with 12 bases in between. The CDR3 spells CASGPGREKLFF. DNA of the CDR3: TGTGCCAGCGGTCCAGGGCGGGAAAAACTGTTTTTT.

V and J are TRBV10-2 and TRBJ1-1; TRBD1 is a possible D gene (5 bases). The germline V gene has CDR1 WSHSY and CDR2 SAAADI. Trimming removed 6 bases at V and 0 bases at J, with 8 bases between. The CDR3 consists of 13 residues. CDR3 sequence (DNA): TGCGCCAGCAGACCAGGGATGAACACTGAAGCTTTCTTT. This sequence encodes CASRPGMNTEAFF.

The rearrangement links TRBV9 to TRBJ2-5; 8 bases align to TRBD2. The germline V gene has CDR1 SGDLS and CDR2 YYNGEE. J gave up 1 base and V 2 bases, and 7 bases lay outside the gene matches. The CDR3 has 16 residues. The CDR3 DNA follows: TGTGCCAGCAGCGTGGCCGAGAGCGGGGGCCAAGAGACCCAGTACTTC. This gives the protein CASSVAESGGQETQYF. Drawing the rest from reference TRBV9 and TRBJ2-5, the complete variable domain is DSGVTQTPKHLITATGQRVTLRCSPRSGDLSVYWYQQSLDQGLQFLIQYYNGEERAKGNILERFSAQQFPDLHSELNLSSLELGDSALYFCASSVAESGGQETQYFGPGTRLLVL.

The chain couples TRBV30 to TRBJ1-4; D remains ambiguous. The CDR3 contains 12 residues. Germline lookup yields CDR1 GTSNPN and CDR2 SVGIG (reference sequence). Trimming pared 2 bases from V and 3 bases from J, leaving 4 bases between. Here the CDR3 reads CAWSYSNEKLFF. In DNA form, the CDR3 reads TGTGCCTGGAGTTATTCTAATGAAAAACTGTTTTTT.

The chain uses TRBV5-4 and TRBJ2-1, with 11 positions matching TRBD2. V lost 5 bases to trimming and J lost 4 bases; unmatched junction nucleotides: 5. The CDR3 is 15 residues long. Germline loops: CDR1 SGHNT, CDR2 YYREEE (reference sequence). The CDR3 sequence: CASSFSGGGYNEQFF. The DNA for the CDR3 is TGTGCCAGCAGTTTTAGCGGGGGGGGGTACAATGAGCAGTTCTTC.